Listed below are T cell receptor beta chains from one sample, sequenced in a study of T cell responses to AZD1222 COVID-19 vaccine. Here immunoSEQ multiplex PCR was the method, and the copy in TCRdb shows in-frame clones only, minus some. This sample has 120,000 or so clones, with around nine tenths found just once. This material consisted of peripheral blood, taken 28 days after the second AZD1222 dose. The receptor set was obtained from an adult who received the AZD1222 COVID-19 vaccine. The CDR3 runs from the conserved cysteine through the conserved F or W. D genes are given only for firm matches. Not all rows give a size; the values are once, few, many and, for expanded clones, a class.

-	TRBV4-1	TRBJ1-1	few	CASSQDPRRTGMNTEAFF	TGCGCCAGCAGCCAAGATCCGCGACGAACAGGGATGAACACTGAAGCTTTCTTT
-	TRBV29-1	TRBJ1-5	-	CSVVTEGVGNQPQHF	TGCAGCGTTGTCACGGAGGGGGTGGGCAATCAGCCCCAGCATTTT
TRBD2	TRBV10-1	TRBJ2-3	-	CASSRLADTDTQYF	TGCGCCAGCAGTCGGCTAGCGGACACAGATACGCAGTATTTT
-	TRBV19	TRBJ2-7	-	CASSISGSSYEQYF	TGTGCCAGTAGTATAAGTGGGAGCTCCTACGAGCAGTACTTC
TRBD1	TRBV6-5	TRBJ2-7	-	CASSLRDRGYEQYF	TGTGCCAGCAGCCTCCGGGACAGGGGCTACGAGCAGTACTTC
-	TRBV5-1	TRBJ2-3	-	CASSLSETRPSTDTQYF	TGCGCCAGCAGCCTCTCGGAAACTAGACCTAGCACAGATACGCAGTATTTT
-	TRBV6-5	TRBJ2-7	-	CASRADGYEQYF	TGTGCCAGCAGGGCCGACGGCTACGAGCAGTACTTC
-	TRBV28	TRBJ1-2	-	CASSLFDGYTF	TGTGCCAGCAGTTTATTTGACGGCTACACCTTC
TRBD1	TRBV6-5	TRBJ2-4	-	CASRRTGWDIQYF	TGTGCCAGCAGGCGGACAGGGTGGGACATTCAGTACTTC
-	TRBV10-1	TRBJ1-6	-	CASSEPPIWLSDSPLHF	TGCGCCAGCAGTGAGCCCCCAATTTGGTTATCTGATTCACCCCTCCACTTT
-	TRBV4-1	TRBJ2-1	-	CASGSPGGGPNEQFF	TGCGCCAGCGGCTCTCCTGGGGGCGGTCCCAATGAGCAGTTCTTC
-	TRBV19	TRBJ1-1	-	CASSIRVDTEAFF	TGTGCCAGTAGTATCCGGGTGGACACTGAAGCTTTCTTT
-	TRBV6-2/TRBV6-3	TRBJ2-1	-	CASSYSLLGLYNEQFF	TGTGCCAGCAGTTACTCGTTACTAGGGCTTTACAATGAGCAGTTCTTC
-	TRBV30	TRBJ2-5	-	CAWIQGWETQYF	TGTGCCTGGATCCAAGGCTGGGAGACCCAGTACTTC
-	TRBV9	TRBJ2-7	-	CASSVEPASSYEQYF	TGTGCCAGCAGCGTAGAACCGGCTAGCTCCTACGAGCAGTACTTC
-	TRBV18	TRBJ1-1	-	CASSGGQQNTEAFF	TGTGCCAGCTCAGGGGGACAACAGAACACTGAAGCTTTCTTT
-	TRBV4-2	TRBJ2-3	-	CASSQWKLAASTDTQYF	TGTGCCAGCAGCCAATGGAAGTTGGCGGCTAGCACAGATACGCAGTATTTT